The 31 T cell receptor beta chains listed next were all sequenced from one sample in a study of blood T cell repertoires in COVID-19. Assay used: immunoSEQ multiplex PCR; TCRdb lists only in-frame clones, some missing. The sample has about 220,000 clones, more than 80% seen once. Sequencing used PBMCs or T cells enriched from blood (not recorded which). Every receptor here comes from a woman aged 40 to 49 with acute COVID-19.

This clone was found once. This chain uses TRBV7-9 with TRBJ2-7, with 9 bases lining up with TRBD1. The ends lost 3 bases at V and 5 bases at J; junction bases unmatched: 8. This CDR3 region has 15 residues. Germline V CDR1 and CDR2: SEHNR, FQNEAQ (reference sequence). The CDR3 DNA follows: TGTGCCAGCAGCTTGCCCGGGACAGGGCTCCACGAGCAGTACTTC. Protein: CASSLPGTGLHEQYF.

This rearrangement joins TRBV9 to TRBJ1-2; D is perhaps TRBD1 (6 bases). This CDR3 has 14 residues. The V end lost 4 bases, the J end lost 0 bases, and 10 bases lay between the germline ends. CDR1 and CDR2 from the germline V gene are SGDLS and YYNGEE. The CDR3 nucleotides read TGTGCCAGCAGCTTAGGGGGGGCTAACTATGGCTACACCTTC. Translating gives CASSLGGANYGYTF.

CDR3 sequence reads: CASSPSMGDRDTEAFF. CDR3 DNA sequence: TGTGCCAGCAGTCCCTCCATGGGGGACAGGGACACTGAAGCTTTCTTT. The V and J genes are TRBV27 and TRBJ1-1, with TRBD1 matching over 9 bases. Unmatched junction bases numbered 10, after V lost 5 bases and J lost 3 bases. CDR1 and CDR2 (germline): MNHEY, SMNVEV (reference sequence). CDR3 length: 16 amino acids.

In its sample, this clone was seen a few times. The V call is TRBV10-1, the J call TRBJ1-1; 7 bases agree with TRBD1. The CDR3 contains 14 residues. The V segment lost 11 bases and the J segment 2 bases; nucleotides outside the gene matches: 11. The germline CDR1 and CDR2 sequences are WNHNN and SYGVQD (reference sequence). CDR3 sequence reads: CAGQENGYNTEAFF. For the CDR3, the DNA is TGCGCCGGACAGGAAAACGGTTATAACACTGAAGCTTTCTTT.

V gene TRBV30 combines with J gene TRBJ1-2; 9 nucleotides line up with TRBD1. V shed 5 bases, J shed 5 bases, and the junction held 12 bases outside the gene matches. Germline lookup yields CDR1 GTSNPN and CDR2 SVGIG (reference sequence). The CDR3 is made up of 15 amino acids. The CDR3 spells CAWSGQGPVGYGYTF. In nucleotides, the CDR3 is TGTGCCTGGTCAGGACAGGGGCCGGTGGGTTATGGCTACACCTTC.

The rearrangement joins TRBV19 to TRBJ1-2, with TRBD1 as a possible D gene (6 bases). With 8 bases removed from V and 4 bases from J, the gap between germline ends came to 32 bases. This CDR3 is built from 19 residues. In germline, CDR1 is LNHDA, CDR2 SQIVND (reference sequence). The CDR3 reads CASAPGLGAATHRAYGYTF. Written as DNA, the CDR3 is TGTGCCAGTGCCCCCGGGCTCGGCGCCGCAACTCACAGGGCCTATGGCTACACCTTC.

This chain uses TRBV7-3 with TRBJ1-1; perhaps TRBD1 as D (5 bases). V lost 3 bases and J 3 bases, leaving 8 bases between the germline ends. CDR1 and CDR2 (germline): SGHTA, FQGTGA. There are 13 residues in the CDR3. CDR3 amino acids: CASSLTVDTEAFF. The CDR3 nucleotides are TGTGCCAGCAGCTTGACAGTGGACACTGAAGCTTTCTTT.

The chain couples TRBV5-4 to TRBJ1-2, with D maybe TRBD1 (6 bases). Germline V gene data show CDR1 as SGHNT and CDR2 as YYREEE (reference sequence). The ends were cut back, 5 bases at V and 1 base at J, with 12 bases in the middle. The CDR3 covers 14 residues. CDR3 bases: TGTGCCAGCAGACTGACAGGTGATAACTATGGCTACACCTTC. The encoded protein is CASRLTGDNYGYTF.

The chain has TRBV12-5 and TRBJ1-2; D uncertain. Per the germline V gene, CDR1 is LGHNT and CDR2 is FRNRAP. The CDR3 is 14 residues long. Trimming pared 4 bases from V and 0 bases from J, leaving 9 bases between. This CDR3 is CASGSGAPNYGYTF. DNA for the CDR3: TGTGCTAGTGGTTCGGGAGCGCCTAACTATGGCTACACCTTC.

J is TRBJ2-1 and V is TRBV5-1; perhaps TRBD2 as D (7 bases). This CDR3 comprises 14 residues. Looked up from germline, CDR1 is SGHRS and CDR2 is YFSETQ. V lost 0 bases, J lost 7 bases, and 11 bases lay in between. The CDR3 region has the DNA TGCGCCAGCAGCTTGGCGGGGGGCTCAAATGAGCAGTTCTTC. It encodes CASSLAGGSNEQFF.

This chain uses TRBV5-1 with TRBJ1-2; D gene ambiguous. Germline V lookup: CDR1 SGHRS, CDR2 YFSETQ. CDR3 length: 14 amino acids. Trimming removed 4 bases from V and 4 bases from J, with 14 bases in between. CDR3 protein: CASSPAAETYGYTF. The CDR3 region has the DNA TGCGCCAGCAGCCCGGCGGCAGAGACCTATGGCTACACCTTC.

The rearrangement uses TRBV27 and TRBJ1-5; TRBD1 agrees at 9 bases. V was pared by 6 bases and J by 6 bases, with 9 bases of the junction left unmatched. Germline lookup yields CDR1 MNHEY and CDR2 SMNVEV (reference sequence). This CDR3 is 15 amino acids long. The CDR3 sequence is CASRGTGIRSQPQHF. In nucleotides, the CDR3 is TGTGCCAGCAGGGGGACAGGGATCCGGAGTCAGCCCCAGCATTTT.

The rearrangement joins TRBV18 to TRBJ1-3; 8 positions match TRBD1. The germline CDR1 and CDR2 sequences are KGHSH and LQKENI. V trimming: 3 bases; J trimming: 1 base; junction bases outside the gene matches: 8. This CDR3 spans 17 amino acids. The CDR3 DNA reads TGTGCCAGCTCACCGGCGACAGGGGCGAAATCTGGAAACACCATATATTTT. It specifies CASSPATGAKSGNTIYF.

The V call is TRBV5-8, the J call TRBJ1-1; tentatively, D is TRBD1 (6 bases). The germline CDR1 and CDR2 sequences are SGHTS and YDEGEE. V lost 5 bases, J lost 4 bases, and 21 bases lay in between. This CDR3 comprises 16 residues. The CDR3 reads CASSLPHGLGATEAFF. The CDR3 region has the DNA TGTGCCAGCAGTCTCCCCCATGGACTGGGGGCCACTGAAGCTTTCTTT.

The J gene is TRBJ1-2, the V gene TRBV4-3; 7 bases agree with TRBD1. Germline trimming cut 4 bases from V and 1 base from J; bases unmatched to any gene: 9. CDR1 is LGHNA and CDR2 is YSLEER in the germline V gene. The CDR3 length is 16 residues. The CDR3 region has the DNA TGCGCCAGCAGCCGATCCCGGACAGGAATTAACTATGGCTACACCTTC. Encoded protein: CASSRSRTGINYGYTF.

In nucleotides, the CDR3 is TGTGCCTGGAGCAGGGGGGATAGCAATCAGCCCCAGCATTTT. Residues: CAWSRGDSNQPQHF. This chain uses TRBV30 with TRBJ1-5; 7 positions agree with TRBD1. CDR1 GTSNPN and CDR2 SVGIG come from the germline V gene (reference sequence). Unmatched junction bases numbered 2, after V lost 3 bases and J lost 0 bases. The CDR3 is 14 residues long.

The V gene is TRBV6-1, the J gene TRBJ1-6, with TRBD1 matching over 10 bases. V was clipped by 6 bases and J by 10 bases; unmatched bases: 9. Germline values: CDR1 MNHNS, CDR2 SASEGT. The CDR3 has 15 residues. CDR3 DNA sequence: TGTGCCAGCAGGGTCAGGGACAGGGGTTTCTCACCCCTCCACTTT. Amino acids: CASRVRDRGFSPLHF.

The V gene is TRBV5-8, the J gene TRBJ2-6; D not resolved. CDR3 length equals 17 residues. V shed 0 bases and J shed 4 bases, with 14 bases lying between them. Germline CDR1 and CDR2: SGHTS and YDEGEE. This CDR3 is CASSLDLPALGANVLTF. CDR3 sequence (DNA): TGTGCCAGCAGCTTGGACTTACCTGCTTTGGGGGCCAACGTCCTGACTTTC.

V gene TRBV2 combines with J gene TRBJ1-5, with 9 bases lining up with TRBD1. Germline loops: CDR1 SNHLY, CDR2 FYNNEI. The CDR3 spans 15 residues. The trim removed 5 bases at V and 5 bases at J, leaving 7 bases unmatched. As DNA, the CDR3 is TGTGCCAGCAGTCGGGACAGGGAGCGGCATCAGCCCCAGCATTTT. This encodes CASSRDRERHQPQHF. Combining the CDR3 with reference TRBV2 and TRBJ1-5 gives the whole variable domain EPEVTQTPSHQVTQMGQEVILRCVPISNHLYFYWYRQILGQKVEFLVSFYNNEISEKSEIFDDQFSVERPDGSNFTLKIRSTKLEDSAMYFCASSRDRERHQPQHFGDGTRLSIL.

This chain joins TRBV4-3 and TRBJ1-1; TRBD1 aligns across 7 bases. The CDR3 length is 15 residues. Germline CDR1 is LGHNA and CDR2 is YSLEER. The trim removed 1 base at V and 7 bases at J, leaving 9 bases unmatched. The CDR3 sequence is CASSQVSGGFSEAFF. For the CDR3, the DNA is TGCGCCAGCAGCCAAGTTTCAGGGGGGTTTAGTGAAGCTTTCTTT.

This clone has more than one count but fewer than ten. The J gene is TRBJ2-1, the V gene TRBV6-5; 9 bases are a match to TRBD2. After removal of 6 bases from V and 5 bases from J, the junction contained 5 bases not matched to a gene. CDR1 and CDR2 from the germline V gene are MNHEY and SVGAGI. This CDR3 comprises 14 residues. The CDR3 nucleotides are TGTGCCAGCAGGGAGCGGGGGGATAACAATGAGCAGTTCTTC. Translated: CASRERGDNNEQFF.

The chain links TRBV3-1 (or the pseudogene TRBV3-2) to TRBJ2-1; D is possibly TRBD2 (6 bases). V lost 4 bases and J 0 bases, leaving 16 bases between the germline ends. This CDR3 contains 17 residues. CDR1 and CDR2 (germline): LGHDT, YNNKEL (reference sequence). The CDR3 here is CASSPFGSLASYNEQFF. The CDR3 DNA reads as TGTGCCAGCAGCCCCTTCGGGAGTCTGGCCTCCTACAATGAGCAGTTCTTC.

The chain employs TRBV5-6 and TRBJ1-1; D is undetermined. This CDR3 has 16 amino acids. Trimming removed 2 bases at V and 4 bases at J, with 18 bases between. Germline V lookup: CDR1 SGHDT, CDR2 YYEEEE. CDR3 sequence: CASSLRGSPRSTEAFF. The CDR3 DNA reads as TGTGCCAGCAGCTTACGGGGTAGTCCTCGAAGCACTGAAGCTTTCTTT.

The rearrangement joins TRBV4-3 to TRBJ1-5; no clear D. This CDR3 has 15 amino acids. V lost 0 bases and J 0 bases, leaving 6 bases between the germline ends. CDR1 is LGHNA, CDR2 YSLEER, per germline. The CDR3 here is CASSQDRFSNQPQHF. CDR3 in DNA: TGCGCCAGCAGCCAAGACAGATTTAGCAATCAGCCCCAGCATTTT.

The chain recombines TRBV2 with TRBJ2-7; D possibly corresponds to TRBD2 (5 bases). The germline gives CDR1 SNHLY, CDR2 FYNNEI. Trimming left V 3 bases short and J 4 bases short, with 16 bases between. The CDR3 has 15 residues. This CDR3 reads CASSDSGLGGYEQYF. The CDR3, as DNA: TGTGCCAGCAGTGATTCCGGACTTGGCGGGTACGAGCAGTACTTC.

The chain links TRBV27 to TRBJ2-4; the match to TRBD2 covers 11 bases. The CDR3 is 20 amino acids. Germline loops: CDR1 MNHEY, CDR2 SMNVEV (reference sequence). The V gene end was trimmed by 0 bases and the J gene end by 2 bases; junction bases not matched to a gene: 12. Written as DNA, the CDR3 is TGTGCCAGCAGTTTATCAGACAGGATAGCGGGGGGGCCGACCAAAAACATTCAGTACTTC. Residues: CASSLSDRIAGGPTKNIQYF.

The chain links TRBV27 to TRBJ2-2; 15 bases agree with TRBD2. J lost 0 bases, V lost 4 bases, and 3 bases had no gene match. The CDR3 is 18 amino acids. Germline V gene sequence: CDR1 MNHEY, CDR2 SMNVEV (reference sequence). CDR3 loop: CASSSGLAGGSNTGELFF. In DNA, the CDR3 is TGTGCCAGCAGTTCGGGACTAGCGGGGGGTTCGAACACCGGGGAGCTGTTTTTT.

The rearrangement links TRBV7-9 to TRBJ1-1, with unresolved D. The CDR3 loop spans 15 amino acids. Trimming removed 5 bases from V and 2 bases from J, with 15 bases in between. Germline V gene lookup returns CDR1 SEHNR and CDR2 FQNEAQ (reference sequence). CDR3 sequence (DNA): TGTGCCAGCAGCCGACATGTCGTCTCTAACACTGAAGCTTTCTTT. Translating it yields CASSRHVVSNTEAFF.

The chain uses TRBV7-2 and TRBJ2-7, with D possibly TRBD2 on 5 matching bases. The germline V and J ends were trimmed by 5 bases and 1 base, with 15 bases remaining between them. Germline lookup yields CDR1 SGHTA and CDR2 FQGNSA. The CDR3 is 15 amino acids. This chain's CDR3 is CASSLPGRGSYEQYF. DNA of the CDR3: TGTGCCAGCAGCCTTCCAGGACGCGGGTCCTACGAGCAGTACTTC.

The chain joins TRBV29-1 to TRBJ1-2; D is possibly TRBD1 (6 bases). CDR3 length: 13 amino acids. Germline values: CDR1 SQVTM, CDR2 ANQGSEA. Trimming left V 4 bases short and J 7 bases short, with 16 bases between. CDR3 sequence: CSVVTGSGFGYTF. The CDR3 bases are TGCAGCGTTGTTACAGGGAGCGGCTTTGGCTACACCTTC.

J is TRBJ1-1 and V is TRBV19, with 9 bases aligning to TRBD1. The CDR3 sequence is 14 residues long. V shed 8 bases and J 3 bases; nucleotides not matched to a gene: 7. Germline V gene data show CDR1 as LNHDA and CDR2 as SQIVND (reference sequence). The CDR3 DNA is TGTGCCAGTGGGCGGACAGGGGTTGACACTGAAGCTTTCTTT. This encodes CASGRTGVDTEAFF.